This TCR beta chain was captured by sequencing in a study of blood T cell repertoires in COVID-19 (TCRdb year 2020). Broadly, across the study: The collaborator samples originated in the United States, Italy and Spain and spanned the acute and convalescent phases of COVID-19. The prospective study material was composed of cDNA or gDNA derived from T cells, B-cell-depleted T cells, or PBMCs. The dataset comprised deeply sampled blood TCRbeta repertoires from subjects exposed to, actively infected with, or recovered from COVID-19. The repertoires were released in a freely available public database intended as a resource for research on the immune response to SARS-CoV-2. The samples were drawn from the first 160 participants of the ongoing ImmuneRACE study and from some 1,300 subjects provided by 6 global collaborators. The sample metadata nearly always contained a de-identified subject ID, COVID-19 status, age in years and sex. Where available, HLA class I and class II types were taken from metadata supplied by the sample provider and were not determined by assay-based typing.

TCRbeta CDR3 regions were amplified from genomic DNA by means of the immunoSEQ Assay, a bias-controlled multiplex PCR. The paper's data handling went like this. The number of nucleated cells in each sample was estimated from the amplification of reference gene primers within the assay. Sequence reads were collapsed and filtered to measure the absolute abundance of every unique TCRbeta CDR3 rearrangement. Productive Simpson clonality was computed per sample as the square root of Simpson's diversity index over productive rearrangements. TCRdb's version of the immuneACCESS table is confined to in-frame rearrangements and falls short of the full clone set. An unresolved V gene accounts for under half of the shortfall where checked; the remainder is of unknown origin. The V and J calls and clone size are taken from that table; D and trimming were inferred from the DNA. The sample yields fewer than 120,000 clones; around nine tenths were counted once. More than 4% of the sample lies in the top ten.

The collaborating institutions used their own protocols to collect whole blood in K2EDTA tubes. Collaborator samples were shipped for TCRbeta analysis as frozen whole blood, isolated PBMCs, or DNA extracted from either sample type. Based on the germline V gene (reference sequence), the CDR1 and CDR2 sequences are GTSNPN and SVGIG. The germline V and J ends show losses of 7 bases and 3 bases respectively, and no gene match explains 2 bases of the junction. From its cysteine to its phenylalanine, the CDR3 spans 13 amino acids. The sequence is cut down to CDR3 DNA, 39 bases in frame from base 1. Turning to this clone: What this receptor recognizes is not known. No base-level quality is on record; no much larger clone is a single base apart.

Findings and caveats that apply to the study as a whole: How much clinical and demographic metadata was included differed by source and by participant, and the metadata was provided uncurated.

The sequencing input was peripheral blood. This clonotype originated in a human donor in a cohort sampled during active COVID-19. The chain was built from TRBV30 and TRBJ1-3; 11 nucleotides in the junction match TRBD1. In nucleotides, the sequence is TGTGCCTCCGGGACAGGGGGTGGAAACACCATATATTTT. Translated, it gives CASGTGGGNTIYF.